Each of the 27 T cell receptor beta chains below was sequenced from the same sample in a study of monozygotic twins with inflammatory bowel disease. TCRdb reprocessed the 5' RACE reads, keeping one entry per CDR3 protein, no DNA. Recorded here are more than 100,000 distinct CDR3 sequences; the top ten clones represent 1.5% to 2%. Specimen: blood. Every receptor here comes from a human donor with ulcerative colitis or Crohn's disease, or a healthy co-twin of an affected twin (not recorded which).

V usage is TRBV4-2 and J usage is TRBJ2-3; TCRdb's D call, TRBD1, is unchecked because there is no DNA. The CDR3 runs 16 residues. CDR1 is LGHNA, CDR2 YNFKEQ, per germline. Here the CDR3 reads CASSQDPQGSTDTQYF.

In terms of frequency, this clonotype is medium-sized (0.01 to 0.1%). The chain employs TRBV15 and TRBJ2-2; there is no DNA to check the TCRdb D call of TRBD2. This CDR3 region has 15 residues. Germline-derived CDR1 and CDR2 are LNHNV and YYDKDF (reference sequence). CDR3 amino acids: CATSLDYTNTGELFF.

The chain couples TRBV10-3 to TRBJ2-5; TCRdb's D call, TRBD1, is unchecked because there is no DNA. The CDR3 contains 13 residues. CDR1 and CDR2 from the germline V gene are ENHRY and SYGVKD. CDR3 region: CAISETGFETQYF.

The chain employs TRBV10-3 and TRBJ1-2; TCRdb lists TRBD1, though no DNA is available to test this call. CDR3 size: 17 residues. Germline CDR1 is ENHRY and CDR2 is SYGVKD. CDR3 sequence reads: CAISESGQGLHFYGYTF.

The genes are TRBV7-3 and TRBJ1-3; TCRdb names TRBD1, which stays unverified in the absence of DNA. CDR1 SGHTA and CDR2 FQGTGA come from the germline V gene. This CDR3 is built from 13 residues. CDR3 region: CASSLGGGNTIYF.

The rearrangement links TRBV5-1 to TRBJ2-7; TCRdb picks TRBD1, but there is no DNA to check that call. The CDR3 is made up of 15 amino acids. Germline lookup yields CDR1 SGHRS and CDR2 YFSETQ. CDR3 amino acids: CASSLGGTGRGEQYF.

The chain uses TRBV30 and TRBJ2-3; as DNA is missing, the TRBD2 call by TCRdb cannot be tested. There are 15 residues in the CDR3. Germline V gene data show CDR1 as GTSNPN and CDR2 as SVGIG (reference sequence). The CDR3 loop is CAWSGRSGGANTQYF.

The CDR3 loop is CSVAGTSGGNTGELFF. This sequence joins TRBV29-1 and TRBJ2-2; absent DNA, TCRdb's TRBD2 call cannot be checked. Germline CDR1 and CDR2: SQVTM and ANQGSEA. This CDR3 region has 16 residues.

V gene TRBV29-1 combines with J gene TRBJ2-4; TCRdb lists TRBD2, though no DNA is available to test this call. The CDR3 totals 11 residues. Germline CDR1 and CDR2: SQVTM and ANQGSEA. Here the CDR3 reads CSVRDWNIQYF. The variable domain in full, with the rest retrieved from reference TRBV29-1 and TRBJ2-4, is SAVISQKPSRDICQRGTSLTIQCQVDSQVTMMFWYRQQPGQSLTLIATANQGSEATYESGFVIDKFPISRPNLTFSTLTVSNMSPEDSSIYLCSVRDWNIQYFGAGTRLSVL.

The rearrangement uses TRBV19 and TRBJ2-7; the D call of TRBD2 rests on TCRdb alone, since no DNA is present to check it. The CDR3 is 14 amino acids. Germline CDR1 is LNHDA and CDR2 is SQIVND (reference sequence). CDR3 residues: CASSLSQTSYEQYF. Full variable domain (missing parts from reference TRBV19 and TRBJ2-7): DGGITQSPKYLFRKEGQNVTLSCEQNLNHDAMYWYRQDPGQGLRLIYYSQIVNDFQKGDIAEGYSVSREKKESFPLTVTSAQKNPTAFYLCASSLSQTSYEQYFGPGTRLTVT.

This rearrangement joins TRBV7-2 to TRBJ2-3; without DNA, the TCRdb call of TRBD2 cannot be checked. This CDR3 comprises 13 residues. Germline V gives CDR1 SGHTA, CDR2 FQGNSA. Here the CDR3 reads CASSFGWGDTQYF.

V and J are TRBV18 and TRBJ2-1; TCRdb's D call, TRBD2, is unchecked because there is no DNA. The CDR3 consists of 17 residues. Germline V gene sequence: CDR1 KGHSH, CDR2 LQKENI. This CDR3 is CASSPRTSGSVINEQFF. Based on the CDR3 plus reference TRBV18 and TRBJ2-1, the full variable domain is NAGVMQNPRHLVRRRGQEARLRCSPMKGHSHVYWYRQLPEEGLKFMVYLQKENIIDESGMPKERFSAEFPKEGPSILRIQQVVRGDSAAYFCASSPRTSGSVINEQFFGPGTRLTVL.

CDR3 in amino acids: CASRLGQATYEQYF. The genes are TRBV2 and TRBJ2-7; TCRdb reports TRBD1, a call that lacks DNA to check it against. Germline V gives CDR1 SNHLY, CDR2 FYNNEI. The CDR3 is made up of 14 amino acids.

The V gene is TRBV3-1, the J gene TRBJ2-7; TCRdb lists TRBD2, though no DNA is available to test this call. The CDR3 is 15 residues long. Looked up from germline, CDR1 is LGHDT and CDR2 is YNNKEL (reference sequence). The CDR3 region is CASSPPGGPAYEQYF.

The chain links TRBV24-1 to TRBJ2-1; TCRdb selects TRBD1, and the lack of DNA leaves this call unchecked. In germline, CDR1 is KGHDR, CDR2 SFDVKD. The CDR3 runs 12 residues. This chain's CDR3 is CATGTDYNEQFF.

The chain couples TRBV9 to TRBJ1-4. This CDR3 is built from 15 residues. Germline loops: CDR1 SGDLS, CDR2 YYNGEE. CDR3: CASSVAGTSREKLFF.

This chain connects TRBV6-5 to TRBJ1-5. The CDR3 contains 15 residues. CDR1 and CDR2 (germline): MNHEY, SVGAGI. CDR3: CASSFAGGADQPQHF.

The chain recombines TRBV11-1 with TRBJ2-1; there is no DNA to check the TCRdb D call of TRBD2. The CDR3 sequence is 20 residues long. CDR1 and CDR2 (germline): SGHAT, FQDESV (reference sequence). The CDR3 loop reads CASTGSRGLAGVWASGEQFF.

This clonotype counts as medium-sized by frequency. The CDR3 loop is CASSLDWGDEQYF. V and J are TRBV11-2 and TRBJ2-7; the D gene TCRdb calls, TRBD2, cannot be checked with no DNA. The germline V gene has CDR1 SGHAT and CDR2 FQNNGV. The CDR3 loop spans 13 amino acids. The whole variable domain, remainder taken from reference TRBV11-2 and TRBJ2-7, is EAGVAQSPRYKIIEKRQSVAFWCNPISGHATLYWYQQILGQGPKLLIQFQNNGVVDDSQLPKDRFSAERLKGVDSTLKIQPAKLEDSAVYLCASSLDWGDEQYFGPGTRLTVT.

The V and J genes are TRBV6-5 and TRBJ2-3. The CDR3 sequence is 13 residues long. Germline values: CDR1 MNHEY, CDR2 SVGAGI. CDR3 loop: CASSIFGTDTQYF.

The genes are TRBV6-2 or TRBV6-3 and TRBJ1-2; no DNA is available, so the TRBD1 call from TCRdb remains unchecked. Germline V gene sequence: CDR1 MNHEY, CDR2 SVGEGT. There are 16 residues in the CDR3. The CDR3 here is CASSRIQGTENYGYTF.

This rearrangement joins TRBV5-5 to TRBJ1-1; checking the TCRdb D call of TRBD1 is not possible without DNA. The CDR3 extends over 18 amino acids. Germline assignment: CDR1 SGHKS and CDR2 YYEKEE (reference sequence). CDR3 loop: CASSRDRGRRETNTEAFF.

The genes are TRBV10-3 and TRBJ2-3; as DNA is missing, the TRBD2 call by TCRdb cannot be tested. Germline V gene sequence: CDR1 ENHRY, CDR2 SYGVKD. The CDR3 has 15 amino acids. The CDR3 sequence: CAISVGSGGPDTQYF.

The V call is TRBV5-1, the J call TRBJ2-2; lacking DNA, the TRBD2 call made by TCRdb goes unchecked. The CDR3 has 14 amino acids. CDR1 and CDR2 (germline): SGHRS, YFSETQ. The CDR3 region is CASKEGTYTGELFF.

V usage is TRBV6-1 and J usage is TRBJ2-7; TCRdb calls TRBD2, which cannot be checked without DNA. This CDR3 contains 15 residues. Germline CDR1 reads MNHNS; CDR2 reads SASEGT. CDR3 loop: CASKRGREGPYEQYF.

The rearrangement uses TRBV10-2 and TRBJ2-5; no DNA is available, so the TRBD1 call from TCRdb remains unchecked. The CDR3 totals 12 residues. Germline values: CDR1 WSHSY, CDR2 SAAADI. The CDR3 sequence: CASMVGAETQYF.

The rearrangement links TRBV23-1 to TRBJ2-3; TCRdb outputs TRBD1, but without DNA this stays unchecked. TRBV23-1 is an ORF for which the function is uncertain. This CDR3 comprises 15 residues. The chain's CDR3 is CASSQGRGSTDTQYF.